The 14 T cell receptor beta chains below all came from one sample that was sequenced in a study of T cell responses to AZD1222 COVID-19 vaccine. The assay was immunoSEQ multiplex PCR, and TCRdb's table has in-frame clones only and misses some. The top ten clones hold around a sixth of a sample with some 130,000 clones, 88% of them seen once. Sequencing used peripheral blood, obtained on day 0 of MenACWY control vaccination. Receptors originate from an adult in good health.

The chain joins TRBV25-1 to TRBJ2-3, with D tentatively TRBD1 (6 bases). Trimming left V 3 bases short and J 0 bases short, with 10 bases between. Germline V gene sequence: CDR1 MGHDK, CDR2 SYGVNS. The CDR3 extends over 15 amino acids. The CDR3 is CASSDYRDSTDTQYF. The DNA for the CDR3 is TGTGCCAGCAGTGATTACAGGGATAGCACAGATACGCAGTATTTT.

The chain is built from TRBV28 and TRBJ2-7; 8 bases align to TRBD1. V lost 3 bases, J lost 6 bases, and 10 bases stayed unmatched. This CDR3 is built from 15 residues. CDR1 and CDR2 from the germline V gene are MDHEN and SYDVKM. CDR3 protein: CASSFPGQATGEQYF. CDR3 coding DNA: TGTGCCAGCAGTTTCCCGGGACAGGCCACCGGCGAGCAGTACTTC.

This rearrangement joins TRBV5-6 to TRBJ2-1; D might be TRBD1 (5 bases). Germline assignment: CDR1 SGHDT and CDR2 YYEEEE. V lost 2 bases and J lost 9, with 18 bases in between. CDR3 length: 15 amino acids. The CDR3 here is CASSFPMDNMGEQFF. Written as DNA, the CDR3 is TGTGCCAGCAGCTTCCCGATGGACAATATGGGTGAGCAGTTCTTC.

As DNA, the CDR3 is TGCGCCAGCAGCCGCCCGGGACAGGGGGCATCCACCGGGGAGCTGTTTTTT. Translated: CASSRPGQGASTGELFF. The rearrangement links TRBV4-1 to TRBJ2-2, with 12 nucleotides matching TRBD1. Germline V lookup: CDR1 MGHRA, CDR2 YSYEKL. This CDR3 comprises 17 residues. J was trimmed by 4 bases and V by 4 bases; bases with no gene match: 7.

J is TRBJ1-2 and V is TRBV6-1; 9 bases are shared with TRBD1. Losses at the gene ends were 1 base for V and 8 bases for J; bases not matched to a gene: 5. Germline CDR1 MNHNS, CDR2 SASEGT. The CDR3 length is 14 residues. The CDR3 nucleotides read TGTGCCAGCAGTGAAGTACGGACAGGGGCCGGCTACACCTTC. Translated, it gives CASSEVRTGAGYTF.

The chain links TRBV4-1 to TRBJ2-5, with a weak D call TRBD2 (7 bases). V shed 3 bases and J shed 3 bases, with 17 bases lying between them. The CDR3 covers 16 residues. Per germline, CDR1 MGHRA and CDR2 YSYEKL. DNA of the CDR3: TGCGCCAGCAGCCATCCCGAGGTAGGGGGGGAAGAGACCCAGTACTTC. It specifies CASSHPEVGGEETQYF.

This clone was recorded once. V is TRBV15 and J is TRBJ2-1; D gene ambiguous. The CDR3 contains 14 residues. Germline values: CDR1 LNHNV, CDR2 YYDKDF (reference sequence). Trimming left V 0 bases short and J 2 bases short, with 5 bases between. In nucleotides, the CDR3 is TGTGCCACCAGCAGAGACAGGACCTACAATGAGCAGTTCTTC. Amino acid sequence: CATSRDRTYNEQFF. Full variable domain (outside the CDR3, taken from reference TRBV15 and TRBJ2-1): DAMVIQNPRYQVTQFGKPVTLSCSQTLNHNVMYWYQQKSSQAPKLLFHYYDKDFNNEADTPDNFQSRRPNTSFCFLDIRSPGLGDTAMYLCATSRDRTYNEQFFGPGTRLTVL.

Comments on this clone: Distinct nucleotide sequences in the sample also encode this CDR3. J is TRBJ1-4 and V is TRBV18; TRBD1 might be the D (5 bases). The CDR3 spans 13 residues. Germline CDR1 reads KGHSH; CDR2 reads LQKENI. V shed 6 bases and J shed 8 bases, with 13 bases lying between them. The CDR3 nucleotides are TGTGCCAGCTCCCCGGGTCAGGGAGAAAAACTGTTTTTT. This translates into CASSPGQGEKLFF. Full variable domain (remainder filled in from reference TRBV18 and TRBJ1-4): NAGVMQNPRHLVRRRGQEARLRCSPMKGHSHVYWYRQLPEEGLKFMVYLQKENIIDESGMPKERFSAEFPKEGPSILRIQQVVRGDSAAYFCASSPGQGEKLFFGSGTQLSVL.

The chain couples TRBV28 to TRBJ1-3; possible D gene TRBD1, 5 bases. CDR1 is MDHEN and CDR2 is SYDVKM in the germline V gene. The CDR3 covers 19 residues. V lost 3 bases, J lost 0 bases, and 21 bases lay in between. This CDR3 is CASSFGGLWGHRSGNTIYF. The CDR3, as DNA: TGTGCCAGCAGTTTCGGTGGCTTGTGGGGCCACCGCTCTGGAAACACCATATATTTT.

The CDR3 region is CASSLRLAGAHEQYF. CDR3 DNA sequence: TGTGCCAGCAGCTTGAGACTAGCGGGAGCCCACGAGCAGTACTTC. The chain couples TRBV5-6 to TRBJ2-7, with 12 bases identical to TRBD2. The CDR3 loop spans 15 amino acids. Trimming at V came to 1 base and at J to 5 bases, leaving 4 bases not matched to a gene. The germline V gene encodes CDR1 SGHDT and CDR2 YYEEEE.

This sequence joins TRBV14 and TRBJ1-1; D not resolved. Trimming took off 4 bases at V and 4 bases at J, with 19 bases between the two ends. Germline-derived CDR1 and CDR2 are SGHDN and FVKESK. The CDR3 extends over 16 amino acids. The CDR3 DNA is TGTGCCAGCAGCCTTGGATCTCGAGGGCGCGGCACTGAAGCTTTCTTT. Translating gives CASSLGSRGRGTEAFF.

The V gene is TRBV18, the J gene TRBJ1-2; D is unresolved. Deletions cut 1 base from V and 5 bases from J, with 11 bases between. The germline V gene has CDR1 KGHSH and CDR2 LQKENI. The CDR3 is made up of 14 amino acids. The CDR3 is CASSPRLEGYGYTF. CDR3 nucleotides: TGTGCCAGCTCACCACGACTCGAGGGATATGGCTACACCTTC.

The chain links TRBV11-3 to TRBJ1-1; D is unclear. Trimming left V 5 bases short and J 0 bases short, with 7 bases between. CDR3 size: 13 residues. Per germline, CDR1 SGHNT and CDR2 YENEEA. In DNA form, the CDR3 reads TGTGCCAGCAGCGGCCAGCTGAACACTGAAGCTTTCTTT. As protein: CASSGQLNTEAFF.

This CDR3 reads CASSWGTGEYNSPLHF. In nucleotides, the CDR3 is TGTGCCAGCAGCTGGGGGACAGGGGAGTATAATTCACCCCTCCACTTT. J is TRBJ1-6 and V is TRBV5-4; 10 positions agree with TRBD1. This CDR3 has 16 residues. From germline, CDR1 is SGHNT and CDR2 YYREEE (reference sequence). The ends lost 3 bases at V and 4 bases at J; junction bases unmatched: 4.